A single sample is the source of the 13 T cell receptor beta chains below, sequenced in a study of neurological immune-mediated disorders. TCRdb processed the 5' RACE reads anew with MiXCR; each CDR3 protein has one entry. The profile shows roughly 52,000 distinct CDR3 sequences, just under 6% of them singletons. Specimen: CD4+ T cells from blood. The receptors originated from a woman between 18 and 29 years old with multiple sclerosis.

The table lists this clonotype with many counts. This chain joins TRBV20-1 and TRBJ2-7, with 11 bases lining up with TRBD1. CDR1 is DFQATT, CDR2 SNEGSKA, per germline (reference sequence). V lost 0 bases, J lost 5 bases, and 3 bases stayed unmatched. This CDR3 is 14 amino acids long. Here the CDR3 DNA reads TGCAGTGCTAGAGATTGGACAGGGGGCAACGAGCAGTACTTC. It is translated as CSARDWTGGNEQYF.

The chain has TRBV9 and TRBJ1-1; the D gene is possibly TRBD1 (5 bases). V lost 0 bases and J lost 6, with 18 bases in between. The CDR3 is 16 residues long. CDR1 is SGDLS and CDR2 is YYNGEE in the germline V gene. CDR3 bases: TGTGCCAGCAGCGTAGGGGATTTGGGGGGTTTCCCTGAAGCTTTCTTT. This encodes CASSVGDLGGFPEAFF.

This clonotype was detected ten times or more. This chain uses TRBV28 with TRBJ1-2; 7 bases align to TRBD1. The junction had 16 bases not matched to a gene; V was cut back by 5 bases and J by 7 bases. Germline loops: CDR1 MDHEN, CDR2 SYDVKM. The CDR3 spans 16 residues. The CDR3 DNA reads TGTGCCAGCAGTCCCGCATACAGGGGAATTATTCTTGGCTACACCTTC. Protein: CASSPAYRGIILGYTF.

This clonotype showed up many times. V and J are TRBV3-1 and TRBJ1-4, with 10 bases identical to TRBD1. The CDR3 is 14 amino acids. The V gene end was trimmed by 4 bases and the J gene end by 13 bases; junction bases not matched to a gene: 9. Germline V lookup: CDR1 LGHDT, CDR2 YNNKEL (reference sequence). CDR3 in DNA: TGTGCCAGCAGCCGGACAGGGGGGAATGGAGGACTGTTTTTT. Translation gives CASSRTGGNGGLFF.

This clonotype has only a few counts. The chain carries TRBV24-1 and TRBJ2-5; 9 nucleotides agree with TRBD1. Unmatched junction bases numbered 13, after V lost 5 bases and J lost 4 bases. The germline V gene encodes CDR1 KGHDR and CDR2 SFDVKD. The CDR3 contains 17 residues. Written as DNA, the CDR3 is TGTGCCACCAGTGGACCCCCCCCGACAGGGGGAGGAGAGACCCAGTACTTC. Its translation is CATSGPPPTGGGETQYF.

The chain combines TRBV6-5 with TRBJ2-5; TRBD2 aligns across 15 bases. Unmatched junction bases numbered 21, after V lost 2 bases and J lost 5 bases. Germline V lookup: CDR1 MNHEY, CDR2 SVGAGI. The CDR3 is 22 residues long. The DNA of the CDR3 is TGTGCCAGCAGTTACGCAGCTTTACCCGGGACTAGCGGGGGGACGACCAGGGAGACCCAGTACTTC. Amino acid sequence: CASSYAALPGTSGGTTRETQYF.

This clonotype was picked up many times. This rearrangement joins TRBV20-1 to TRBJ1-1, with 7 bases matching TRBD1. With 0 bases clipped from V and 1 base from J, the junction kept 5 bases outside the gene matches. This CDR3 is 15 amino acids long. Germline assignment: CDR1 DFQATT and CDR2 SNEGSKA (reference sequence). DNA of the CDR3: TGCAGTGCTAGAGAGGGCCCAGGGGGGAACACTGAAGCTTTCTTT. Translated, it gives CSAREGPGGNTEAFF.

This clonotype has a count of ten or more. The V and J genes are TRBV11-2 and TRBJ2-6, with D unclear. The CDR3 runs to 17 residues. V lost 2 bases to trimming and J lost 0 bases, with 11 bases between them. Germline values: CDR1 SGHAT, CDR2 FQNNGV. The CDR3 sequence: CASSLSRPFSGANVLTF. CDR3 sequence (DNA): TGTGCCAGCAGCTTATCCCGTCCTTTCTCTGGGGCCAACGTCCTGACTTTC.

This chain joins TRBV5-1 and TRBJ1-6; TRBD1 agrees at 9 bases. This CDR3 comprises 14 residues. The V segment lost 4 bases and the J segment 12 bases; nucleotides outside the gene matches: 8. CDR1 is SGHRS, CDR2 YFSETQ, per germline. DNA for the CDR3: TGCGCCAGCAGCCCGGGACAGGGACATAGACCCCTCCACTTT. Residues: CASSPGQGHRPLHF. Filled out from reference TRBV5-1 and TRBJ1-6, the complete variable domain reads KAGVTQTPRYLIKTRGQQVTLSCSPISGHRSVSWYQQTPGQGLQFLFEYFSETQRNKGNFPGRFSGRQFSNSRSEMNVSTLELGDSALYLCASSPGQGHRPLHFGNGTRLTVT.

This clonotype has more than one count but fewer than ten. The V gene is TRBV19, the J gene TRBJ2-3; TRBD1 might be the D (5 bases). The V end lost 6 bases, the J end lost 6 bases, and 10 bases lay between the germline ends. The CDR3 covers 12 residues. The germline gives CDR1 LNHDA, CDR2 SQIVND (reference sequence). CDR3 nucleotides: TGTGCCAGTAGGTCTTCAGGGGATACGCAGTATTTT. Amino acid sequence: CASRSSGDTQYF.

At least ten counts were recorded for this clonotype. The CDR3 spells CSASSAGGNSPLHF. The CDR3 nucleotides are TGCAGTGCTAGTTCAGCCGGGGGTAATTCACCCCTCCACTTT. The chain combines TRBV20-1 with TRBJ1-6, with D tentatively TRBD1 (5 bases). Germline V gives CDR1 DFQATT, CDR2 SNEGSKA (reference sequence). CDR3 length equals 14 residues. Trimming shortened V by 3 bases and J by 6 bases, and 12 bases separated the two germline ends.

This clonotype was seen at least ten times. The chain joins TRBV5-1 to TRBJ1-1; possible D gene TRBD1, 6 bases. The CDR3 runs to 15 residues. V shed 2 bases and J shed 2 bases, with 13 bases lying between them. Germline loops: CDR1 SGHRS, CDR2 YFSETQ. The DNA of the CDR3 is TGCGCCAGCAGCTTTGAAACAGGGTTAAACACTGAAGCTTTCTTT. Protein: CASSFETGLNTEAFF.

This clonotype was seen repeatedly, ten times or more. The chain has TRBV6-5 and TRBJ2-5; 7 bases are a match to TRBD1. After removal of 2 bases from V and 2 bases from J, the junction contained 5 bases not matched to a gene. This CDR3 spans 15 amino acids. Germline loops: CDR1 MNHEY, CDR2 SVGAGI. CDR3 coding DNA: TGTGCCAGCAGTTACGTGGGACAGCCACAAGAGACCCAGTACTTC. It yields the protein CASSYVGQPQETQYF.